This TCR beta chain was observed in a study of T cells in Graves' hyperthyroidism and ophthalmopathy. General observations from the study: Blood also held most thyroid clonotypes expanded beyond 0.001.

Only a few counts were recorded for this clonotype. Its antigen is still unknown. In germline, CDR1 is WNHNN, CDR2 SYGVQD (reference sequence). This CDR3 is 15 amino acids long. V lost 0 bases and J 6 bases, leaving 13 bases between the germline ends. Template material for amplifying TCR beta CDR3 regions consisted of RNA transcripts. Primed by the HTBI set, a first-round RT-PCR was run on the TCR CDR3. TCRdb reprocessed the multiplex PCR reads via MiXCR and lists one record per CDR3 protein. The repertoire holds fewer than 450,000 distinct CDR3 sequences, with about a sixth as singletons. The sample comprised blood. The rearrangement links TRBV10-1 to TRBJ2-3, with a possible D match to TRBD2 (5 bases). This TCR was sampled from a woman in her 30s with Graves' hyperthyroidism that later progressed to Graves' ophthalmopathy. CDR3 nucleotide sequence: TGCGCCAGCAGTGAGTCGGTGGGAGCCTCGGATACGCAGTATTTT. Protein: CASSESVGASDTQYF.